The 32 T cell receptor beta chains given below trace back to one sample, sequenced in a study of T cell clusters in autoimmune cytopenias. Multiplex touch-down PCR amplified TRB using TRB-A and TRB-B pools in one tube. Following a re-call of the multiplex PCR reads, TCRdb has one entry per CDR3 protein and lacks DNA. In total, the table holds about 6,100 distinct CDR3 sequences. TRB was amplified from roughly 250 ng of peripheral blood genomic DNA per sample. This sample also belongs to another study, concerning T cell repertoires in aging, cancer and after chemotherapy.

Sequences were obtained from peripheral blood. These receptors were obtained from a human donor in good health.

This chain uses TRBV19 with TRBJ1-2; without DNA, the TCRdb call of TRBD1 cannot be checked. CDR3 size: 16 residues. CDR1 is LNHDA, CDR2 SQIVND, per germline (reference sequence). This CDR3 is CASSTGQGHLDYGYTF.

CDR3 in amino acids: CASSQGTRSNEQFF. The chain has TRBV4-3 and TRBJ2-1; TCRdb returns TRBD2, unconfirmable since there is no DNA. The CDR3 is 14 amino acids. CDR1 LGHNA and CDR2 YSLEER come from the germline V gene.

The rearrangement joins TRBV5-4 to TRBJ2-7; the TCRdb D gene call, TRBD2, has no DNA to confirm it. Germline V CDR1 and CDR2: SGHNT, YYREEE (reference sequence). This CDR3 region has 15 residues. Here the CDR3 reads CASSQPGLASYEQYF.

The V call is TRBV4-1, the J call TRBJ2-1. Germline CDR1 reads MGHRA; CDR2 reads YSYEKL. The CDR3 totals 16 residues. The CDR3 reads CASSQDKVSSYNEQFF.

The chain recombines TRBV20-1 with TRBJ1-1. In germline, CDR1 is DFQATT, CDR2 SNEGSKA (reference sequence). This CDR3 spans 13 amino acids. CDR3 amino acids: CSARDGYGAEAFF.

This chain uses TRBV20-1 with TRBJ2-5; the D call of TRBD1 rests on TCRdb alone, since no DNA is present to check it. Looked up from germline, CDR1 is DFQATT and CDR2 is SNEGSKA (reference sequence). CDR3 length equals 14 residues. The CDR3 region is CSARDRMGKETQYF.

This clonotype is labeled medium-sized based on frequency. This sequence joins TRBV19 and TRBJ1-4. In germline, CDR1 is LNHDA, CDR2 SQIVND (reference sequence). This CDR3 is 13 amino acids long. The CDR3 is CASTVQANEKLFF.

According to its frequency, this clonotype is medium-sized (0.01 to 0.1%). The rearrangement links TRBV18 to TRBJ1-2; the TCRdb call, TRBD1, lacks DNA for checking. This CDR3 is built from 14 residues. Germline V gene lookup returns CDR1 KGHSH and CDR2 LQKENI. CDR3 sequence: CASSQEGTGGGYTF.

The rearrangement links TRBV5-1 to TRBJ2-2; TCRdb designates TRBD1, a call that cannot be tested without DNA. CDR1 and CDR2 from the germline V gene are SGHRS and YFSETQ. The CDR3 contains 16 residues. CDR3 amino acids: CASSLDASAHTGELFF.

The chain's CDR3 is CASSSRGGRNTEAFF. This chain connects TRBV6-2 or TRBV6-3 to TRBJ1-1; as DNA is missing, the TRBD1 call by TCRdb cannot be tested. This CDR3 is built from 15 residues. Per the germline V gene, CDR1 is MNHEY and CDR2 is SVGEGT.

V is TRBV6-1 and J is TRBJ1-2; there is no DNA to check the TCRdb D call of TRBD1. This CDR3 is 17 amino acids long. CDR1 and CDR2 (germline): MNHNS, SASEGT. The CDR3 region is CASSEKFIRQVRGGYTF.

This clonotype shows up as medium-sized (0.01 to 0.1%) by frequency. The J gene is TRBJ2-1, the V gene TRBV11-2. Germline V gene sequence: CDR1 SGHAT, CDR2 FQNNGV. CDR3 length: 13 residues. CDR3 sequence reads: CASSRVSYNEQFF.

This clonotype counts as medium-sized by frequency. The chain is built from TRBV19 and TRBJ1-1; absent DNA, TCRdb's TRBD1 call cannot be checked. This CDR3 spans 14 amino acids. Germline V gene data show CDR1 as LNHDA and CDR2 as SQIVND (reference sequence). The CDR3 spells CASSLMTGNTEAFF.

Frequency places this clonotype as medium-sized. The chain couples TRBV5-6 to TRBJ2-7; TCRdb returns TRBD1, unconfirmable since there is no DNA. CDR1 is SGHDT, CDR2 YYEEEE, per germline. CDR3 length: 16 amino acids. The CDR3 reads CASSLGYGGDPYEQYF.

The CDR3 sequence: CATSRPRNGGQTDTQYF. The chain uses TRBV15 and TRBJ2-3; TCRdb gives TRBD1 as the D gene, but with no DNA this cannot be confirmed. This CDR3 is built from 17 residues. Germline V gene lookup returns CDR1 LNHNV and CDR2 YYDKDF (reference sequence).

This clonotype is called medium-sized based on its frequency. The chain carries TRBV19 and TRBJ1-2; no DNA is available, so the TRBD1 call from TCRdb remains unchecked. Germline CDR1 LNHDA, CDR2 SQIVND (reference sequence). The CDR3 has 16 residues. The chain's CDR3 is CASLSTTEIRTYGYTF.

The chain combines TRBV6-1 with TRBJ2-7; the TRBD1 assignment by TCRdb is unverifiable without DNA. Per germline, CDR1 MNHNS and CDR2 SASEGT. The CDR3 has 14 amino acids. The CDR3 protein is CASSERAGGYEQYF.

V gene TRBV5-5 combines with J gene TRBJ1-4. The length of the CDR3 is 14 residues. Germline V gives CDR1 SGHKS, CDR2 YYEKEE (reference sequence). CDR3: CACSLSERNEKLFF.

The rearrangement links TRBV30 to TRBJ1-5; TCRdb's assignment of TRBD1 cannot be checked, as there is no DNA. There are 17 residues in the CDR3. Germline V gives CDR1 GTSNPN, CDR2 SVGIG (reference sequence). The CDR3 sequence is CAWRAGAWVGSNQPQHF.

The V call is TRBV24-1, the J call TRBJ2-3; TCRdb selects TRBD1, and the lack of DNA leaves this call unchecked. CDR1 is KGHDR, CDR2 SFDVKD, per germline. There are 17 residues in the CDR3. The CDR3 spells CATSDYVTGAFTDTQYF.

Considering frequency, this clonotype is medium-sized. This CDR3 is CAWSWVTYNEQFF. The rearrangement links TRBV30 to TRBJ2-1. The CDR3 has 13 amino acids. The germline V gene encodes CDR1 GTSNPN and CDR2 SVGIG (reference sequence).

This chain links TRBV19 with TRBJ2-1; TCRdb gives TRBD2 as the D gene, but with no DNA this cannot be confirmed. CDR1 LNHDA and CDR2 SQIVND come from the germline V gene (reference sequence). CDR3 length equals 14 residues. The CDR3 sequence is CASSNQPGGGEQFF. Combining the CDR3 with reference TRBV19 and TRBJ2-1 gives the whole variable domain DGGITQSPKYLFRKEGQNVTLSCEQNLNHDAMYWYRQDPGQGLRLIYYSQIVNDFQKGDIAEGYSVSREKKESFPLTVTSAQKNPTAFYLCASSNQPGGGEQFFGPGTRLTVL.

This clonotype is called large based on its frequency. This chain uses TRBV6-2 or TRBV6-3 with TRBJ2-5; the TRBD2 assignment by TCRdb is unverifiable without DNA. Germline V CDR1 and CDR2: MNHEY, SVGEGT. This CDR3 is built from 15 residues. CDR3 in amino acids: CASSSVSGGQETQYF.

Frequency places this clonotype as medium-sized (0.01 to 0.1%). This chain joins TRBV13 and TRBJ2-1. This CDR3 has 15 amino acids. CDR1 PRHDT and CDR2 FYEKMQ come from the germline V gene (reference sequence). CDR3 region: CASSFLDPTLNEQFF.

By frequency, this clonotype registers medium-sized (0.01 to 0.1%). The J gene is TRBJ2-6, the V gene TRBV19. CDR1 is LNHDA and CDR2 is SQIVND in the germline V gene (reference sequence). The CDR3 length is 15 residues. CDR3 sequence: CASNILGSGANVLTF.

CDR3: CANSYSARNSPLHF. The chain is built from TRBV6-5 and TRBJ1-6. There are 14 residues in the CDR3. Germline V lookup: CDR1 MNHEY, CDR2 SVGAGI.

Its frequency marks this clonotype as medium-sized. The J gene is TRBJ2-2, the V gene TRBV15; TCRdb's D call, TRBD2, is unchecked because there is no DNA. The length of the CDR3 is 17 residues. Per the germline V gene, CDR1 is LNHNV and CDR2 is YYDKDF (reference sequence). CDR3 loop: CATSRARLSGGKGELFF.

This clonotype is identified as medium-sized from frequency. The chain carries TRBV6-5 and TRBJ2-7; TCRdb designates TRBD1, a call that cannot be tested without DNA. From germline, CDR1 is MNHEY and CDR2 SVGAGI. The CDR3 runs 17 residues. CDR3 sequence: CASSKTPSTGGSYEQYF.

In terms of frequency, this clonotype is medium-sized (0.01 to 0.1%). Here the CDR3 reads CASSLDGATNEQYF. V usage is TRBV6-5 and J usage is TRBJ2-7. Germline-derived CDR1 and CDR2 are MNHEY and SVGAGI. There are 14 residues in the CDR3.

The chain has TRBV4-1 and TRBJ1-1; the D gene TCRdb calls, TRBD1, cannot be checked with no DNA. The CDR3 runs to 14 residues. Germline CDR1 and CDR2: MGHRA and YSYEKL. CDR3 sequence reads: CASSPKPGSTEAFF.

According to its frequency, this clonotype is medium-sized. The CDR3: CASSWGLAGENTQYF. The chain has TRBV5-4 and TRBJ2-3; lacking DNA, the TRBD2 call made by TCRdb goes unchecked. The length of the CDR3 is 15 residues. The V gene's germline CDR1 is SGHNT and CDR2 YYREEE (reference sequence).

The chain uses TRBV7-2 and TRBJ2-7; TCRdb's assignment of TRBD2 cannot be checked, as there is no DNA. Per germline, CDR1 SGHTA and CDR2 FQGNSA. This CDR3 contains 14 residues. CDR3 sequence: CASSPDGGFTEQYF.